This T cell receptor beta chain emerged from a study of T-cell reconstitution after alpha-beta-depleted transplantation in children. This CDR3 comprises 15 residues. Trimming took off 10 bases at V and 4 bases at J, with 20 bases between the two ends. During its preparation, the TCRbeta library received unique molecular identifiers. TCRdb re-analysed the PCR reads in MiXCR, keeping a single row per CDR3 protein. The table shows about 230,000 distinct CDR3 sequences, with 8% to 10% occurring only once. V and J are TRBV12-3 or TRBV12-4 and TRBJ2-1; D could derive from TRBD1 or TRBD2 (6 bases each). The TCR sequence derives from a human donor who donated a stem cell graft to a child with acute lymphoblastic leukemia. Source: PBMCs from the stem cell graft donor, taken from the stem cell graft. The CDR3: CATEYFGGTYNEQFF. CDR3 sequence (DNA): TGTGCCACAGAGTACTTCGGGGGCACATACAATGAGCAGTTCTTC.